These 5 T cell receptor beta chains share one sample of origin, sequenced in a study of T cell clones after liver transplantation. The protocol was immunoSEQ multiplex PCR, while the TCRdb copy is restricted to in-frame clones and leaves out a portion. The table records around 100,000 clones, about 86% of them present only once. The source was CD4+ T cells from blood, collected around 50 months after liver transplant. The receptors were gathered from a human patient who received a liver transplant. Some of the T cells might come from the graft donor.

J is TRBJ2-4 and V is TRBV5-6; TRBD1 might be the D (6 bases). This CDR3 comprises 17 residues. From germline, CDR1 is SGHDT and CDR2 YYEEEE. V lost 0 bases to trimming and J lost 2 bases, with 15 bases between them. The CDR3 bases are TGTGCCAGCAGCTTGGACAGGGACGTAAGTCCCAAAAACATTCAGTACTTC. Translated, it gives CASSLDRDVSPKNIQYF.

The chain couples TRBV4-1 to TRBJ1-1; D call uncertain. Germline loops: CDR1 MGHRA, CDR2 YSYEKL. The CDR3 sequence is 12 residues long. The V and J ends lost 4 bases and 7 bases respectively, with 10 bases between them. The CDR3 sequence is CASSLLFGEAFF. The DNA for the CDR3 is TGCGCCAGCAGCCTCCTTTTCGGTGAAGCTTTCTTT.

This chain links TRBV28 with TRBJ1-1; D gene unclear. CDR1 MDHEN and CDR2 SYDVKM come from the germline V gene. V lost 1 base and J lost 0, with 6 bases in between. This CDR3 comprises 14 residues. The chain's CDR3 is CASSLLGLNTEAFF. The CDR3, as DNA: TGTGCCAGCAGTTTATTGGGGTTGAACACTGAAGCTTTCTTT.

The rearrangement joins TRBV7-2 to TRBJ2-1; D uncertain. Looked up from germline, CDR1 is SGHTA and CDR2 is FQGNSA. The V and J ends lost 1 base and 1 base respectively, with 11 bases between them. CDR3 length: 16 residues. CDR3 loop: CASSLGVGWSYNEQFF. The DNA of the CDR3 is TGTGCCAGCAGCTTAGGGGTAGGGTGGTCCTACAATGAGCAGTTCTTC.

The V gene is TRBV6-5, the J gene TRBJ2-3; perhaps TRBD2 as D (5 bases). This CDR3 is 14 amino acids long. Per germline, CDR1 MNHEY and CDR2 SVGAGI. Trimming took off 5 bases at V and 6 bases at J, with 15 bases between the two ends. The CDR3 region has the DNA TGTGCCAGCAGTGACGGGGTTCTAACCGATACGCAGTATTTT. This sequence encodes CASSDGVLTDTQYF.